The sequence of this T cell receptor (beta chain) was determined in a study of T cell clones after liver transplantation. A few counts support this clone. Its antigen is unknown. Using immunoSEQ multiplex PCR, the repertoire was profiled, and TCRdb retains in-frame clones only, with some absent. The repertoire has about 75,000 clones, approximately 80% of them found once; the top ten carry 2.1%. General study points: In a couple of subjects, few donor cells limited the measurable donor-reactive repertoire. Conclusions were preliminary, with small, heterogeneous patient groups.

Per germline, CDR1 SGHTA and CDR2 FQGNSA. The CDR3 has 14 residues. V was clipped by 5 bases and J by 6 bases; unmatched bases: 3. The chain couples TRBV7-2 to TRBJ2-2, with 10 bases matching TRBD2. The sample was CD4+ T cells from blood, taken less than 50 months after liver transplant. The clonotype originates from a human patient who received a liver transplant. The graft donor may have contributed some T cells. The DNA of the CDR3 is TGTGCCAGCAGCCCCCTAGCGGGAGCCGGGGAGCTGTTTTTT. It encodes CASSPLAGAGELFF.